This T cell receptor (beta chain) was captured in a study of shared clonotypes between healthy human individuals. Study conclusions and caveats: Sample collection involved blood only; tissue repertoires are likely different.

Trimming left V 0 bases short and J 5 bases short, with 12 bases between. The CDR3 consists of 14 residues. Germline V lookup: CDR1 SGDLS, CDR2 YYNGEE. Notes on this clone: The antigen is unknown.

Repertoires were generated with immunoSEQ multiplex PCR, while TCRdb's copy carries only in-frame clones and drops some. The sample lists roughly 2,300,000 clones; around 92% were seen once. Material for sequencing was naive CD4+ T cells from PBMCs. Subset given: CD45RA+ positively selected. This clonotype was obtained from a man aged 18 to 35 in good health. Some clones in this sample may be carry-over from other donors' samples. The chain combines TRBV9 with TRBJ2-7; unclear D gene. CDR3 amino acids: CASSVGAVADEQYF. CDR3 nucleotide sequence: TGTGCCAGCAGCGTAGGAGCCGTGGCAGACGAGCAGTACTTC. Variable domain in full (rest from reference TRBV9 and TRBJ2-7): DSGVTQTPKHLITATGQRVTLRCSPRSGDLSVYWYQQSLDQGLQFLIQYYNGEERAKGNILERFSAQQFPDLHSELNLSSLELGDSALYFCASSVGAVADEQYFGPGTRLTVT.